This T cell receptor (beta chain) was retrieved from a study of spatial heterogeneity in lung cancer. Described time point: sample taken at primary tumor resection. Whole RNA, which was extracted from tumor, nontumor lung tissue or frozen PBMC, was sequenced without any cell sorting. TCRdb independently ran MiXCR on the 5' RACE reads; one entry per CDR3 protein. Of approximately 49,000 distinct CDR3 sequences in the sample, about 5.8% were seen once. This CDR3 is built from 18 residues. This clonotype was picked up many times. The receptor comes from a male donor with early-stage non-small cell lung cancer. J is TRBJ2-4 and V is TRBV21-1; the D call of TRBD1 is as the table states it, not checked on the DNA. TRBV21-1 constitutes a pseudogene. This material consisted of PBMCs, taken at surgery. The CDR3 sequence is CASSKPATGYLAKNIQYF. CDR3 in DNA: TGTGCCAGCAGCAAACCCGCGACAGGCTACTTAGCCAAAAACATTCAGTACTTC.